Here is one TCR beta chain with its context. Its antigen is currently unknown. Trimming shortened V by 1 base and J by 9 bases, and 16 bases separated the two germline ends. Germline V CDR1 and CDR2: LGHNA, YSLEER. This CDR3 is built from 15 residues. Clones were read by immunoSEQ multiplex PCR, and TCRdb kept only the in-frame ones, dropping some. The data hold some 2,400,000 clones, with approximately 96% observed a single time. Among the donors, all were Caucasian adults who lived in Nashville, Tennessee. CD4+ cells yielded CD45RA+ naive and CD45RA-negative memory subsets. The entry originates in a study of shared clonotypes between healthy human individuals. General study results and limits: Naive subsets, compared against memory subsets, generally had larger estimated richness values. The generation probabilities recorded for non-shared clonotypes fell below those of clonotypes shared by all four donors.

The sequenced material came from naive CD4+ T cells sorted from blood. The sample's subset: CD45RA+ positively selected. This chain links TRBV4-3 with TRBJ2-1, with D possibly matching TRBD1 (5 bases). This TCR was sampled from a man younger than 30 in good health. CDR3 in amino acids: CASSQAAGNSPEQFF. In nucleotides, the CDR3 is TGCGCCAGCAGCCAAGCCGCAGGGAATTCTCCTGAGCAGTTCTTC.